The text below deals with one T cell receptor (beta chain). This specimen belongs to a study of blood T cell repertoires in COVID-19. The CDR3 runs 13 residues. CDR1 and CDR2 (germline): SEHNR, FQNEAQ (reference sequence). J was trimmed by 2 bases and V by 5 bases; bases with no gene match: 2. Method: immunoSEQ multiplex PCR; TCRdb's copy keeps in-frame clones and lacks some. This sample has 180,000 or so clones; 75% to 90% occur once, and the top ten carry under 9.5%. The clonotype originates from a woman aged 55-69 years with acute or convalescent COVID-19. The chain has TRBV7-9 and TRBJ2-7; 8 nucleotides agree with TRBD2. The sample consisted of peripheral blood. Here the CDR3 reads CASSMGLAYEQYF. DNA for the CDR3: TGTGCCAGCAGCATGGGACTAGCCTACGAGCAGTACTTC.